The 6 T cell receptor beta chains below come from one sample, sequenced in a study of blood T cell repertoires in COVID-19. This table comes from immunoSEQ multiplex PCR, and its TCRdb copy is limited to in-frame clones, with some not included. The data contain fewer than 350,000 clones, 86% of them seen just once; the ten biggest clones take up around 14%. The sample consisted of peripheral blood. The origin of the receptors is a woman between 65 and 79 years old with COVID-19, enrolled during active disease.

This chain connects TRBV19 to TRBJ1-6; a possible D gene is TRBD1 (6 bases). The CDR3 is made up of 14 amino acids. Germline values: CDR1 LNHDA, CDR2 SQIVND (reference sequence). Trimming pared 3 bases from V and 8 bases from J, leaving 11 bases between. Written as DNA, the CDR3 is TGTGCCAGTAGTATGCAGGGGATGGATTCACCCCTCCACTTT. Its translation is CASSMQGMDSPLHF.

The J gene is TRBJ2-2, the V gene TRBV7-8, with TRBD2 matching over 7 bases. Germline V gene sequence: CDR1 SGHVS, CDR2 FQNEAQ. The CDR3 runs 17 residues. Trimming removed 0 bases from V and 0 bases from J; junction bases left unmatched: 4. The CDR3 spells CASSLAGGTTNTGELFF. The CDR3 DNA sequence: TGTGCCAGCAGCTTAGCGGGGGGGACCACGAACACCGGGGAGCTGTTTTTT.

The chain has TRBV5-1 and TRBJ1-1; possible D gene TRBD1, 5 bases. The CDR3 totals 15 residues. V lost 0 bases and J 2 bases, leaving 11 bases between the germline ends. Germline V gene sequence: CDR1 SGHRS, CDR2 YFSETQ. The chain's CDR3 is CASSLDGGSNTEAFF. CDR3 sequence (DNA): TGCGCCAGCAGCTTGGATGGGGGGTCAAACACTGAAGCTTTCTTT.

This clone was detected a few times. Here the CDR3 DNA reads TGTGCCAGCAGCTTACCACAGGGCGAGGGGGGCTACACCTTC. Residues: CASSLPQGEGGYTF. The chain carries TRBV7-8 and TRBJ1-2, with a weak D call TRBD1 (6 bases). Germline V CDR1 and CDR2: SGHVS, FQNEAQ. Trimming removed 2 bases from V and 8 bases from J, with 15 bases in between. CDR3 length: 14 residues.

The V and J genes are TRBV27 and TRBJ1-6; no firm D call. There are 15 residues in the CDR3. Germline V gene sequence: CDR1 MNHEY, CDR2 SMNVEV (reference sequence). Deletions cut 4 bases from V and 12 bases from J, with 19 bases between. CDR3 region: CASSSSLGSPLPLHF. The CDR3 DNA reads TGTGCCAGCAGTTCCTCCCTGGGCAGTCCCTTACCCCTCCACTTT.

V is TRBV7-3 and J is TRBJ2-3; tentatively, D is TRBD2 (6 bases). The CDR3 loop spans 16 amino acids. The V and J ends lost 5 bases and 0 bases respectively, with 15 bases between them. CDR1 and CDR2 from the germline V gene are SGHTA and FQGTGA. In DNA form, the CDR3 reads TGTGCCAGCAGCCTACTCGGGGGTGCAAGCACAGATACGCAGTATTTT. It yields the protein CASSLLGGASTDTQYF.